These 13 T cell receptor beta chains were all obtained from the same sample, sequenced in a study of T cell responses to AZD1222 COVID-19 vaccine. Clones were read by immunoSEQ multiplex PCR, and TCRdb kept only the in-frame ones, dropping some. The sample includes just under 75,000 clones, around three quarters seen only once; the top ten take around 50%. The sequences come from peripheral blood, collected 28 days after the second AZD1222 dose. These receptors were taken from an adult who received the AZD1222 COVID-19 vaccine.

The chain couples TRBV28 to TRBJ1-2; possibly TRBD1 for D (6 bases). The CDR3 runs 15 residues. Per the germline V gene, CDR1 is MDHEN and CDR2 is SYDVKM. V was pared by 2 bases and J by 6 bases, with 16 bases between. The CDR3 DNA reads TGTGCCAGCAGTTTACGAGGTCGGGGGGCGGATGGCTACACCTTC. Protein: CASSLRGRGADGYTF.

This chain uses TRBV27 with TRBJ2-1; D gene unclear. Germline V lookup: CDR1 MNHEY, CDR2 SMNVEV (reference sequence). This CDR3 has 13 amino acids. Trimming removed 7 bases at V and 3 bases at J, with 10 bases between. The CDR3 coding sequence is TGTGCCAGCACAAGACCGGGCTACAATGAGCAGTTCTTC. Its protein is CASTRPGYNEQFF.

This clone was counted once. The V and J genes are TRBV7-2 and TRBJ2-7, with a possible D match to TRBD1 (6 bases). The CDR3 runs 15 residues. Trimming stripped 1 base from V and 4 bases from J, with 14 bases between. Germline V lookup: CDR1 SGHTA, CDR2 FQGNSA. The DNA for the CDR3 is TGTGCCAGCAGCTTAGAGGGACAAGGCGGATACGAGCAGTACTTC. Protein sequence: CASSLEGQGGYEQYF.

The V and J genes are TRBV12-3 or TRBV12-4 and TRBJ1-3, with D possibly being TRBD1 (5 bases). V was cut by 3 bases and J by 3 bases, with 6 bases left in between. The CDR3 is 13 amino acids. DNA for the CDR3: TGTGCCAGCAGTTTGCAGGGTGGAAACACCATATATTTT. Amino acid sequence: CASSLQGGNTIYF.

The CDR3 is CAIREDRGYEQYF. CDR3 nucleotide sequence: TGTGCCATCAGGGAGGACAGAGGCTACGAGCAGTACTTC. This sequence joins TRBV10-3 and TRBJ2-7; D possibly corresponds to TRBD1 (6 bases). V lost 6 bases to trimming and J lost 3 bases, with 12 bases between them. This CDR3 contains 13 residues. In germline, CDR1 is ENHRY, CDR2 SYGVKD.

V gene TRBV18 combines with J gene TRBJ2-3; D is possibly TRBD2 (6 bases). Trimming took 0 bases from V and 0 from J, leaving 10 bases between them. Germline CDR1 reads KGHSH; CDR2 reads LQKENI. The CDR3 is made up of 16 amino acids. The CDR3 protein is CASSPPGDSSTDTQYF. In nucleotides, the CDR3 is TGTGCCAGCTCACCACCTGGGGACTCCAGCACAGATACGCAGTATTTT.

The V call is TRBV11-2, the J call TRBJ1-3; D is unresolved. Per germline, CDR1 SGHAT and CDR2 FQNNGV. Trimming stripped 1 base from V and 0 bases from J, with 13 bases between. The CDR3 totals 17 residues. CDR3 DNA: TGTGCCAGCAGCTTAGTGAGTTTGGGTATCTCTGGAAACACCATATATTTT. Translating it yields CASSLVSLGISGNTIYF.

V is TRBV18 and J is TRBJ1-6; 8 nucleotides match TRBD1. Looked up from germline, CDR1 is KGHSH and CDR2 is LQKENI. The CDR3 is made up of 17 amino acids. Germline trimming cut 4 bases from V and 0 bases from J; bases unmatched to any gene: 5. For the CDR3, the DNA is TGTGCCAGCTCACAGCGACAGGGGAGCTCCTATAATTCACCCCTCCACTTT. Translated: CASSQRQGSSYNSPLHF.

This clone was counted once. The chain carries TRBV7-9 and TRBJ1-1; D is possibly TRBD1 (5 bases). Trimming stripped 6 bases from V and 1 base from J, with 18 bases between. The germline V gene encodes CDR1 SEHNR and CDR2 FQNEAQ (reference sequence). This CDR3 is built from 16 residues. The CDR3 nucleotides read TGTGCCAGCAGACCCATCTCGCGGGGCAGGAACACTGAAGCTTTCTTT. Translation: CASRPISRGRNTEAFF.

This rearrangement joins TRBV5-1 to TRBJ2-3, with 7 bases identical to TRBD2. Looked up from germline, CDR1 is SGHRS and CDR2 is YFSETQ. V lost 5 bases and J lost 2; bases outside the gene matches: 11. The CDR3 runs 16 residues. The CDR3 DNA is TGCGCCAGCAGGATCGGGACTAACTCCCACACAGATACGCAGTATTTT. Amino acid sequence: CASRIGTNSHTDTQYF.

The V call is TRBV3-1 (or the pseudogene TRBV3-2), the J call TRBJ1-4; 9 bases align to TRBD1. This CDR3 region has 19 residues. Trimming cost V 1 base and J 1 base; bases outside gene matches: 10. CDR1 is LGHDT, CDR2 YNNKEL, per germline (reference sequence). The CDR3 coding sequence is TGTGCCAGCAGCCAAGTGAGTAACGACAGGGGGGGAACTAATGAAAAACTGTTTTTT. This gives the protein CASSQVSNDRGGTNEKLFF.

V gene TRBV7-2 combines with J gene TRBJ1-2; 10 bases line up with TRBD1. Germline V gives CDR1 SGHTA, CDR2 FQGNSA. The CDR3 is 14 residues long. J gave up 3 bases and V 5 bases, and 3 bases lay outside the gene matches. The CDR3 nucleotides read TGTGCCAGCAGCGGGGACAGGGGAGACTATGGCTACACCTTC. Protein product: CASSGDRGDYGYTF.

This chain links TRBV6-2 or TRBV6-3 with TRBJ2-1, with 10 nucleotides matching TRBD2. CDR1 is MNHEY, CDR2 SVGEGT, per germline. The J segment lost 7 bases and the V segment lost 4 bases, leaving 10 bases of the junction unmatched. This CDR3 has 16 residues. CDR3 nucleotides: TGTGCCAGCAGTTCCGGCACTAGCGGGATAAAAAATGAGCAGTTCTTC. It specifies CASSSGTSGIKNEQFF.